These 18 T cell receptor beta chains originate from one sample sequenced in a study of Graves' ophthalmopathy and Graves' hyperthyroidism. RNA served as the template for amplifying TCR beta CDR3 regions. First-round RT-PCR relied on HTBI primers, and a second-round multiplex PCR came next. TCRdb called the multiplex PCR reads again in MiXCR, with one record for every CDR3 protein. The profile shows roughly 600,000 distinct CDR3 sequences, 35% to 40% of them singletons. Sequencing used peripheral blood or thyroid tissue (not recorded which). The receptors here all came from an adult man with Graves' hyperthyroidism.

In the case of this clonotype: A read error may explain this, as a much larger clone is one base away. The CDR3 sequence: CASTRQGFYAYTF. Written as DNA, the CDR3 is TGTGCCAGCACCCGACAGGGATTCTATGCCTACACCTTC. This chain connects TRBV6-5 to TRBJ1-2; TRBD1 agrees at 7 bases. This CDR3 contains 13 residues. Germline values: CDR1 MNHEY, CDR2 SVGAGI.

The CDR3 nucleotides are TGTGCCAGCAGCCAAGCACCGACTAGCGGGGGCGCGAACACCGGGGAGCTGTTTTTT. Amino acids: CASSQAPTSGGANTGELFF. This chain connects TRBV5-6 to TRBJ2-2, with 12 bases fitting TRBD2. Germline V lookup: CDR1 SGHDT, CDR2 YYEEEE. The V segment lost 4 bases and the J segment 0 bases; nucleotides outside the gene matches: 10. The CDR3 has 19 residues.

For this clonotype: Without the conserved terminal phenylalanine or tryptophan, this CDR3 likely stems from a read error. It is unclear where the CDR3 begins or ends on the DNA, so no DNA is shown, and the CDR3 is as TCRdb lists it. The chain uses TRBV7-9 and TRBJ1-2; TRBD1 is the table's D call and was not checked against the DNA. The CDR3 adds up to 14 amino acids, both ends counted. CDR1 and CDR2 (germline): SEHNR, FQNEAQ (reference sequence). This CDR3 reads CASSLASGGEGHTL.

With respect to this clonotype: A much more abundant neighbour one base away suggests this may be a read error. This chain connects TRBV7-2 to TRBJ2-2; 9 bases match TRBD2. The germline V gene encodes CDR1 SGHTA and CDR2 FQGNSA. The CDR3 totals 17 residues. The CDR3 DNA follows: TGTGCCAGCAGCTTGTATACTCTAGCGGGACCCACCGGGGAGCTGGTTTTT. Protein sequence: CASSLYTLAGPTGELVF.

This clonotype was picked up many times. This chain connects TRBV7-8 to TRBJ1-4, with 7 bases that match TRBD1. Germline CDR1 is SGHVS and CDR2 is FQNEAQ. CDR3 size: 14 residues. The J segment lost 8 bases and the V segment lost 6 bases, leaving 9 bases of the junction unmatched. CDR3: CASRLDRDREKLFF. CDR3 DNA sequence: TGTGCCAGCAGACTCGACAGGGACCGGGAAAAACTGTTTTTT.

This clonotype was counted a few times. This chain joins TRBV25-1 and TRBJ2-7; D is ambiguous. Germline values: CDR1 MGHDK, CDR2 SYGVNS. V was cut by 6 bases and J by 1 base, with 13 bases left in between. The CDR3 sequence is 14 residues long. The CDR3 DNA reads as TGTGCCAGCAGAGGACGCTCCCGATCCTACGAGCAGTACTTC. Its translation: CASRGRSRSYEQYF.

This clonotype was picked up many times. The V and J genes are TRBV20-1 and TRBJ2-5, with D hard to call. This CDR3 is built from 11 residues. With 0 bases removed from V and 9 bases from J, the gap between germline ends came to 8 bases. Germline loops: CDR1 DFQATT, CDR2 SNEGSKA (reference sequence). The CDR3 region is CSAREHKAQYF. The DNA for the CDR3 is TGCAGTGCTAGAGAACACAAGGCCCAGTACTTC.

The V gene is TRBV20-1, the J gene TRBJ1-3; D gene ambiguous. In germline, CDR1 is DFQATT, CDR2 SNEGSKA (reference sequence). This CDR3 has 13 residues. The V end was cut by 4 bases, the J end by 4 bases, with 11 bases between. In DNA form, the CDR3 reads TGCAGTGCTATGAAAGGGAGCGGAAACACCATATATTTT. Translating it yields CSAMKGSGNTIYF.

This clonotype turned up a few times. This chain uses TRBV28 with TRBJ2-5; no firm D call. This CDR3 spans 14 amino acids. The germline V gene has CDR1 MDHEN and CDR2 SYDVKM. V gave up 6 bases and J gave up 1 base, with 12 bases separating them. The CDR3 nucleotides are TGTGCCAGCAGCCCACATAGCCTCCAAGAGACCCAGTACTTC. This gives the protein CASSPHSLQETQYF.

This clonotype was seen repeatedly, ten times or more. V and J are TRBV12-3 or TRBV12-4 and TRBJ2-7; 9 bases align to TRBD2. Trimming cost V 2 bases and J 1 base; bases outside gene matches: 9. The CDR3 is 17 residues long. CDR3 coding DNA: TGTGCCAGCAGTTTAAAGGACGGGCTAGCGGGGTCCTACGAGCAGTACTTC. This codes for CASSLKDGLAGSYEQYF.

This chain links TRBV5-4 with TRBJ1-2, with 11 bases matching TRBD1. Trimming at V came to 3 bases and at J to 6 bases, leaving 7 bases not matched to a gene. Germline V gene sequence: CDR1 SGHNT, CDR2 YYREEE (reference sequence). The CDR3 spans 15 residues. The CDR3 coding sequence is TGTGCCAGCAGCTGGGGGGTGGACAGGGGGCATGGCTACACCTTC. It codes for CASSWGVDRGHGYTF.

The rearrangement uses TRBV5-1 and TRBJ1-3; D is possibly TRBD1 (6 bases). CDR3 length equals 18 residues. Trimming left V 7 bases short and J 8 bases short, with 31 bases between. CDR1 SGHRS and CDR2 YFSETQ come from the germline V gene. The CDR3: CASYLGAGQTSFWDTIYF. The DNA of the CDR3 is TGCGCCAGCTACTTGGGGGCCGGACAGACTTCCTTTTGGGACACCATATATTTT.

This clonotype was seen more than once but under ten times. The J gene is TRBJ2-7, the V gene TRBV27, with a possible D match to TRBD2 (6 bases). Trimming pared 2 bases from V and 6 bases from J, leaving 17 bases between. This CDR3 comprises 15 residues. The V gene's germline CDR1 is MNHEY and CDR2 SMNVEV (reference sequence). The chain's CDR3 is CASSLHPFGGVEQYF. The CDR3 DNA sequence: TGTGCCAGCAGTTTACATCCTTTCGGAGGGGTCGAGCAGTACTTC.

The chain employs TRBV5-5 and TRBJ2-1, with D unclear. This CDR3 contains 13 residues. Germline CDR1 reads SGHKS; CDR2 reads YYEKEE (reference sequence). Trimming took 6 bases from V and 9 from J, leaving 16 bases between them. CDR3 sequence (DNA): TGTGCCAGCACCGCGAGGACGATCACTGAGCAGTTCTTC. Translated, it gives CASTARTITEQFF.

The sample holds a few counts of this clonotype. The V call is TRBV6-5, the J call TRBJ1-1, with TRBD1 matching over 8 bases. V was clipped by 6 bases and J by 6 bases; unmatched bases: 6. Germline values: CDR1 MNHEY, CDR2 SVGAGI. CDR3 length equals 13 residues. CDR3 in DNA: TGTGCCAGCAGAGACAGGGGTGTCGCTGAAGCTTTCTTT. Amino acids: CASRDRGVAEAFF.

This clonotype was seen many times. The CDR3 DNA reads as TGTGCCAGCAGTTTAGGAGCGGGGTACGGTGAGACCCAGTACTTC. It translates to CASSLGAGYGETQYF. The gene calls are TRBV27 and TRBJ2-5, with TRBD2 matching over 7 bases. CDR1 and CDR2 (germline): MNHEY, SMNVEV (reference sequence). V lost 2 bases, J lost 5 bases, and 8 bases stayed unmatched. The CDR3 covers 15 residues.

This clonotype was seen many times. The rearrangement uses TRBV7-9 and TRBJ2-2, with 9 nucleotides matching TRBD1. The CDR3 consists of 16 residues. V lost 1 base, J lost 5 bases, and 5 bases stayed unmatched. From germline, CDR1 is SEHNR and CDR2 FQNEAQ (reference sequence). CDR3 nucleotide sequence: TGTGCCAGCAGCTTAGAGCTCGGGACAGGGACCGGGGAGCTGTTTTTT. This gives the protein CASSLELGTGTGELFF.

The V and J genes are TRBV12-3 or TRBV12-4 and TRBJ1-5, with a possible D match to TRBD1 (5 bases). TRBJ2-3 explains the end of the DNA better; the J call may be wrong. This CDR3 region has 14 residues. This chain's CDR3 is CASKAGNTRDTQYF. DNA for the CDR3: TGTGCCAGCAAGGCAGGGAATACCCGGGATACGCAGTATTTT.